This record covers a single T cell receptor beta chain. It lacks a known antigen. Base-call qualities are not available, and no considerably larger clone is one nucleotide away. This record comes from a study of blood T cell repertoires in COVID-19 (dated by TCRdb to 2020 to 2022). Context from the whole study: Collaborator samples came from the United States, Italy and Spain and covered acute and convalescent phases of COVID-19. The prospective study material was composed of cDNA or gDNA derived from T cells, B-cell-depleted T cells, or PBMCs. Deeply sampled blood TCRbeta repertoires from subjects exposed to, actively infected with, or recovered from COVID-19 were included in the dataset. Nearly every sample came with metadata listing a de-identified subject ID, COVID-19 status, age in years and sex. Where HLA class I and class II types were available, the types were taken from metadata supplied by the sample provider, not from assay-based typing. The repertoires were released in a freely available public database intended as a resource for research on the immune response to SARS-CoV-2. The samples were drawn from the first 160 participants of the ongoing ImmuneRACE study and from under 1,500 subjects provided by 6 global collaborators. The full study reports these points: The quantity of clinical and demographic metadata differed by source and by participant and was supplied without curation.

The CDR3 numbers 13 residues from cysteine through phenylalanine. The read is trimmed to its CDR3 DNA, 39 bases read in frame from base 1. Based on the germline V gene, the CDR1 and CDR2 sequences are SNHLY and FYNNEI. V was cut back by 7 bases and J by 5 bases, leaving a gap of 15 bases between them. One collaborating source in Seattle enrolled patients during active infection and followed them longitudinally through the course of disease. Whole blood was collected in K2EDTA tubes by collaborating institutions according to the institutions' own protocols. For TCRbeta analysis, collaborator samples were shipped as frozen whole blood, as isolated PBMCs, or as DNA extracted from either sample type. TCRbeta CDR3 regions were amplified from genomic DNA using the immunoSEQ Assay, a bias-controlled multiplex PCR. The original methods were these. The number of nucleated cells in each sample was estimated from the amplification of reference gene primers within the assay. To quantify the absolute abundance of each unique TCRbeta CDR3 rearrangement, sequence reads were collapsed and filtered. For each sample, productive Simpson clonality was calculated as the square root of Simpson's diversity index over productive rearrangements. TCRdb carries this immuneACCESS record with in-frame sequences only. Its versions omit some clonotypes, under half of them owing to an unresolved V gene in the studies checked, with the rest unexplained. V and J calls and clone size are those listed in that table; D and trimming were worked out from the DNA. The sample profile shows under 550,000 clones; around 90% of them were found once. The leading ten clones occupy more than 0.7% of the sample.

The sequenced sample consisted of peripheral blood. Rearrangement joined TRBV2 to TRBJ2-7; TRBD1 is a weak D gene call, 6 bases matching. This receptor was obtained from a man younger than 35 with COVID-19, enrolled during active disease. The nucleotide sequence is given as TGTGCCAGCACCAAAGGGGGTAGCAACGAGCAGTACTTC. This gives the protein CASTKGGSNEQYF.